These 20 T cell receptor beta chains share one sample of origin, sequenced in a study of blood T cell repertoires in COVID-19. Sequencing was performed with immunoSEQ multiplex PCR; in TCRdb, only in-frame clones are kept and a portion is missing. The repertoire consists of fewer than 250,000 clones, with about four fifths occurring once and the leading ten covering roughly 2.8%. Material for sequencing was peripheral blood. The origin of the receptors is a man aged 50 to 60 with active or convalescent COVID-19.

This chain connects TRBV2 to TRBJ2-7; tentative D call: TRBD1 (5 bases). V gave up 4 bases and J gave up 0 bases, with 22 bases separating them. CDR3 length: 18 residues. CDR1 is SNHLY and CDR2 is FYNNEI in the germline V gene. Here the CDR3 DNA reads TGTGCCAGCAGTGGGGCAGGGTTTGTGGCCTTGAGCTCCTACGAGCAGTACTTC. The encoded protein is CASSGAGFVALSSYEQYF. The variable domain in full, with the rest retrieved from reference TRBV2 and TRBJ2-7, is EPEVTQTPSHQVTQMGQEVILRCVPISNHLYFYWYRQILGQKVEFLVSFYNNEISEKSEIFDDQFSVERPDGSNFTLKIRSTKLEDSAMYFCASSGAGFVALSSYEQYFGPGTRLTVT.

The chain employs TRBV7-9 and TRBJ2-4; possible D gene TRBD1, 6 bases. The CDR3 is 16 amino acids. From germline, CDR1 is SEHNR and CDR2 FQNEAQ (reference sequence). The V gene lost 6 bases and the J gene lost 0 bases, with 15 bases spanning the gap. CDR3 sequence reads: CASSSQGRLAKNIQYF. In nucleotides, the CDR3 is TGTGCCAGCAGTTCTCAGGGGAGACTAGCCAAAAACATTCAGTACTTC.

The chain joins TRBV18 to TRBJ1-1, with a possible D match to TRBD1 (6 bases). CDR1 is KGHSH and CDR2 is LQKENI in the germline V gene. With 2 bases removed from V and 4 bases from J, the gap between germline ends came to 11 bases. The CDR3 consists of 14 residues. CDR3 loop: CASSPTGSGTEAFF. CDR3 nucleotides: TGTGCCAGCTCACCAACAGGGTCGGGCACTGAAGCTTTCTTT.

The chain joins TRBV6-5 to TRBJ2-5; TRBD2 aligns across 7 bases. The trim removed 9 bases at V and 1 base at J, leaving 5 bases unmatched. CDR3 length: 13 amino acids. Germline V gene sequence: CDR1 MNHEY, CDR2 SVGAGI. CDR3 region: CASGREVQETQYF. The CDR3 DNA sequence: TGTGCCAGTGGGAGGGAGGTCCAAGAGACCCAGTACTTC.

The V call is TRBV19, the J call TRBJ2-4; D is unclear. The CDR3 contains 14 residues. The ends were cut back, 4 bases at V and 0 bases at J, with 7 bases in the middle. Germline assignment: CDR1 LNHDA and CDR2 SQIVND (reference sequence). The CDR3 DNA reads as TGTGCCAGTAGTAAAACAGCAGCCAAAAACATTCAGTACTTC. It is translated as CASSKTAAKNIQYF. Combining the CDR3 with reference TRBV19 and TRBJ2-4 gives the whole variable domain DGGITQSPKYLFRKEGQNVTLSCEQNLNHDAMYWYRQDPGQGLRLIYYSQIVNDFQKGDIAEGYSVSREKKESFPLTVTSAQKNPTAFYLCASSKTAAKNIQYFGAGTRLSVL.

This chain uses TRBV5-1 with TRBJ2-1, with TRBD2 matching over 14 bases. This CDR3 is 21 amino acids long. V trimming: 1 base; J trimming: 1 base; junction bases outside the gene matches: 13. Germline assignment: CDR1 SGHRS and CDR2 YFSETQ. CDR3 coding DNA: TGCGCCAGCAGCTTGTGGGCTCCTGGGACTAGCGGGAGTATGTCCTACAATGAGCAGTTCTTC. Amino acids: CASSLWAPGTSGSMSYNEQFF.

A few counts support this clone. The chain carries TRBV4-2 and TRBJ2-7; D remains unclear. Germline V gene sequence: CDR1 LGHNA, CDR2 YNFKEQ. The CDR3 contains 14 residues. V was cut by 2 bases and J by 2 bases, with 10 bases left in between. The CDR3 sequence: CASSQSVLTYEQYF. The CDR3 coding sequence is TGTGCCAGCAGCCAATCAGTTTTAACCTACGAGCAGTACTTC.

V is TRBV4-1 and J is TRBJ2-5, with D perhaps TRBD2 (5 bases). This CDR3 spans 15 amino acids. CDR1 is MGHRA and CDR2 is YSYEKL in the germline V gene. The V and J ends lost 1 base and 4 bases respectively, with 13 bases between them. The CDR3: CASSQAPLATETQYF. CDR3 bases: TGCGCCAGCAGCCAAGCCCCCCTAGCAACAGAGACCCAGTACTTC.

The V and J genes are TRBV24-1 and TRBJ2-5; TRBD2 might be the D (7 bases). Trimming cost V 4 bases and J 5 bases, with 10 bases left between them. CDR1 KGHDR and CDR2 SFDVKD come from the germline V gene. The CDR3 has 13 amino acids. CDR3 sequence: CATSERGRETQYF. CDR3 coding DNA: TGTGCCACCAGTGAGCGGGGGCGGGAGACCCAGTACTTC.

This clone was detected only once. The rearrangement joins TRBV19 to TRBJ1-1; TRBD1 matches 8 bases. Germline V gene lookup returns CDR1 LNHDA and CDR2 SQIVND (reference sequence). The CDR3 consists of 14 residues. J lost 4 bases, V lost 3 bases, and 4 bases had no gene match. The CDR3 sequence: CASSIIQGVTEAFF. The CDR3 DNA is TGTGCCAGTAGTATCATACAGGGGGTCACTGAAGCTTTCTTT.

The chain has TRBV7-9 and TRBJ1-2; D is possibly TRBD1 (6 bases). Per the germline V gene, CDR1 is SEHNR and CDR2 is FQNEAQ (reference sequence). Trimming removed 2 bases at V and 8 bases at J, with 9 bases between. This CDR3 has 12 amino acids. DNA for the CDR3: TGTGCCAGCAGCTTACAGGGGAAAGGCTACACCTTC. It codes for CASSLQGKGYTF.

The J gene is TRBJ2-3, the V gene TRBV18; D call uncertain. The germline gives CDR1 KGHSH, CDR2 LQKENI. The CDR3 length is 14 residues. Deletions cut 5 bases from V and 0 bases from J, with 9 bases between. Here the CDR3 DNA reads TGTGCCAGCTCATCAGAGGTGAGCACAGATACGCAGTATTTT. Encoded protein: CASSSEVSTDTQYF.

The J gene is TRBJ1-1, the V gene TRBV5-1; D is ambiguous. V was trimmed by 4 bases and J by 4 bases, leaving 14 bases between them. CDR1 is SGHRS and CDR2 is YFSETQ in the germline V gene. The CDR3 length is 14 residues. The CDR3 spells CASSLEGTGTEAFF. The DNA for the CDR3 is TGCGCCAGCAGCCTTGAGGGAACGGGCACTGAAGCTTTCTTT.

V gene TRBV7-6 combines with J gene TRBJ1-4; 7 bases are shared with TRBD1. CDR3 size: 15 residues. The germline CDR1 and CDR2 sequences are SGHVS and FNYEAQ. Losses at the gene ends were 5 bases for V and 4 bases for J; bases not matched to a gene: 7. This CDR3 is CASSRTGQYNEKLFF. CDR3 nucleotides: TGTGCCAGCAGCCGAACGGGACAGTATAATGAAAAACTGTTTTTT.

The DNA for the CDR3 is TGTGCCAGCAGCTCGACAGGGAATAATCAGCCCCAGCATTTT. Its translation: CASSSTGNNQPQHF. The chain combines TRBV5-8 with TRBJ1-5; 7 nucleotides agree with TRBD1. Per the germline V gene, CDR1 is SGHTS and CDR2 is YDEGEE. V lost 3 bases to trimming and J lost 4 bases; unmatched junction nucleotides: 4. The CDR3 extends over 14 amino acids. Based on the CDR3 plus reference TRBV5-8 and TRBJ1-5, the full variable domain is EAGVTQSPTHLIKTRGQQATLRCSPISGHTSVYWYQQALGLGLQFLLWYDEGEERNRGNFPPRFSGRQFPNYSSELNVNALELEDSALYLCASSSTGNNQPQHFGDGTRLSIL.

The CDR3 coding sequence is TGTGCCAGCAGCTTAGCTACAGGTCCCTATGGCTACACCTTC. It translates to CASSLATGPYGYTF. This rearrangement joins TRBV7-9 to TRBJ1-2; D may be TRBD1 (5 bases). Trimming took 0 bases from V and 4 from J, leaving 9 bases between them. The CDR3 is 14 amino acids. CDR1 and CDR2 from the germline V gene are SEHNR and FQNEAQ (reference sequence).

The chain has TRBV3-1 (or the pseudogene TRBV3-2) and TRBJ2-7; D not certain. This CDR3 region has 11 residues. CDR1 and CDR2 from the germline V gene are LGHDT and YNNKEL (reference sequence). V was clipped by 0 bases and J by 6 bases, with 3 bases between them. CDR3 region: CASSQDREQYF. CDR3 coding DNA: TGTGCCAGCAGCCAAGACCGCGAGCAGTACTTC.

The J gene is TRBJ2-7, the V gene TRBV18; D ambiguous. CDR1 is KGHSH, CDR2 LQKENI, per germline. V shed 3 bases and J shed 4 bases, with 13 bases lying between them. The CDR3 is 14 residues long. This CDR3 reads CASSPTPSPYEQYF. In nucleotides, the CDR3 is TGTGCCAGCTCACCCACTCCCTCTCCTTACGAGCAGTACTTC.

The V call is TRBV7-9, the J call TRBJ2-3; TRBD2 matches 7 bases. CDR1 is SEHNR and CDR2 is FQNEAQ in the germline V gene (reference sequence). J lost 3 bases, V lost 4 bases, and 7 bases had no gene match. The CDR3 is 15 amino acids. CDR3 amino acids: CASSSTGGGTDTQYF. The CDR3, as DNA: TGTGCCAGCAGCTCTACGGGAGGCGGGACAGATACGCAGTATTTT. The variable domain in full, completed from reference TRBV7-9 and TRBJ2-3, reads DTGVSQNPRHKITKRGQNVTFRCDPISEHNRLYWYRQTLGQGPEFLTYFQNEAQLEKSRLLSDRFSAERPKGSFSTLEIQRTEQGDSAMYLCASSSTGGGTDTQYFGPGTRLTVL.

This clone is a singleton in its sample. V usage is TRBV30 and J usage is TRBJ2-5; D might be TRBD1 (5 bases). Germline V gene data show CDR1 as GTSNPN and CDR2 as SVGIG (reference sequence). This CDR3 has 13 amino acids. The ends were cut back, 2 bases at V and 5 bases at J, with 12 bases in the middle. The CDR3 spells CAWSRQPRETQYF. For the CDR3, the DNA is TGTGCCTGGAGTCGACAGCCCCGGGAGACCCAGTACTTC.